This is a list of T cell receptor beta chains from one sample in a study of CD8 T cells in Susac syndrome. TCRdb reprocessed the immunoSEQ multiplex PCR reads via MiXCR and lists one record per CDR3 protein. Here the sample spans 330,000 or so distinct CDR3 sequences, around 91% being singletons. Sequencing input: CD8+ T cells from PBMCs. Receptor source: a human donor with multiple sclerosis. The CDR3 runs from the conserved cysteine through the conserved F or W. A D gene is named only where the DNA matches it firmly.

v_gene	j_gene	d_gene	CDR3aa
TRBV7-2	TRBJ2-3	NA	CASSLFSKNARTQYF
TRBV5-4	TRBJ2-7	TRBD1	CASSAPTGGAYEQYF
TRBV24-1	TRBJ2-1	TRBD1	CATSDSGTGDHEQFF
TRBV19	TRBJ2-1	TRBD2	CASSIWTSGANEQFF
TRBV9	TRBJ2-3	TRBD1	CASSASPGTGEGDTQYF
TRBV12-3/TRBV12-4	TRBJ1-5	NA	CASSLWQGKFVGQPQHF
TRBV20-1	TRBJ1-2	NA	CSARGMEGYTF
TRBV5-4	TRBJ2-1	TRBD2	CASSPPGLAGVNEQFF
TRBV19	TRBJ2-1	NA	CASKASDKRNEQFF
TRBV29-1	TRBJ2-7	NA	CSVEEGVVDEQYF
TRBV30	TRBJ1-1	NA	CAWSYQGYTEAFF
TRBV20-1	TRBJ2-1	NA	CSARGGVDYNEQFF
TRBV9	TRBJ2-7	NA	CASSVEGLWYEQYF
TRBV13	TRBJ2-7	NA	CASTLGGSTYEQYF
TRBV7-9	TRBJ2-7	NA	CASSLIGWDEQYF
TRBV2	TRBJ2-7	TRBD1	CASSEGAGGTSKYF
TRBV6-1	TRBJ2-7	NA	CASSSDSGSYEQYF
TRBV29-1	TRBJ2-7	NA	CSVRTDSYEQYF
TRBV9	TRBJ2-1	TRBD2	CASSVSGGYNEQFF
TRBV5-1	TRBJ1-1	NA	CASSLIGDGTEAFF
TRBV13	TRBJ2-3	TRBD1	CASSLAIRDRAKDTQYF
TRBV28	TRBJ2-7	NA	CASSLVGYRLAPAYEQYF
TRBV20-1	TRBJ2-2	NA	CSARSTWTGELFF
TRBV29-1	TRBJ1-1	NA	CSVDPSEGSSFEAFF
TRBV27	TRBJ1-2	NA	CASSLAGVDGYTF
TRBV6-6	TRBJ1-3	TRBD1	CASSSGQGPIGNTIYF
TRBV28	TRBJ1-2	TRBD1	CASTDSGTVGYGYTF
TRBV20-1	TRBJ2-1	TRBD1	CSAVGTGGSYNEQFF
TRBV5-6	TRBJ2-7	NA	CASSLGLQLNEQYF